This entry lists 27 T cell receptor beta chains sequenced from one sample in a study of blood T cell repertoires in COVID-19. The table came from immunoSEQ multiplex PCR; TCRdb's copy has only in-frame clones and leaves some out. This repertoire shows approximately 280,000 clones, roughly 89% found once; its top ten account for 1.9%. Sequencing was carried out using PBMCs or T cells enriched from blood (not recorded which). These receptors were obtained from a woman aged 55-75 years who had recovered from COVID-19.

This sequence joins TRBV28 and TRBJ2-7; tentative D call: TRBD1 (5 bases). V lost 3 bases to trimming and J lost 2 bases, with 8 bases between them. The CDR3 has 13 amino acids. From germline, CDR1 is MDHEN and CDR2 SYDVKM. The DNA of the CDR3 is TGTGCCAGCAGTTTGAACAGGCCCTACGAGCAGTACTTC. This encodes CASSLNRPYEQYF.

This clone was found once. The rearrangement uses TRBV18 and TRBJ2-1, with 12 positions matching TRBD1. The junction had 5 bases not matched to a gene; V was cut back by 3 bases and J by 8 bases. From germline, CDR1 is KGHSH and CDR2 LQKENI. CDR3 length: 15 amino acids. The CDR3 reads CASSPGTGGLYEQFF. The CDR3 DNA reads TGTGCCAGCTCACCCGGGACAGGGGGCCTCTATGAGCAGTTCTTC.

The chain recombines TRBV28 with TRBJ2-1, with a possible D match to TRBD2 (5 bases). CDR3 length: 16 residues. The germline V gene has CDR1 MDHEN and CDR2 SYDVKM. The ends were cut back, 7 bases at V and 2 bases at J, with 18 bases in the middle. The chain's CDR3 is CASTSGFIPPYNEQFF. The CDR3 nucleotides read TGTGCCAGCACCTCGGGGTTCATTCCCCCCTACAATGAGCAGTTCTTC. Using reference TRBV28 and TRBJ2-1 for the parts outside the CDR3, the full variable domain is DVKVTQSSRYLVKRTGEKVFLECVQDMDHENMFWYRQDPGLGLRLIYFSYDVKMKEKGDIPEGYSVSREKKERFSLILESASTNQTSMYLCASTSGFIPPYNEQFFGPGTRLTVL.

This clone showed up just a few times. The chain employs TRBV20-1 and TRBJ1-1; the match to TRBD1 covers 7 bases. Germline V gene sequence: CDR1 DFQATT, CDR2 SNEGSKA (reference sequence). The CDR3 sequence is 17 residues long. J gave up 0 bases and V 3 bases, and 13 bases lay outside the gene matches. CDR3 in DNA: TGCAGTGCTAGTGGTGGAGGGCGTGGACAGGTGAACACTGAAGCTTTCTTT. Translating gives CSASGGGRGQVNTEAFF.

This chain links TRBV18 with TRBJ2-2; D is uncertain. Germline CDR1 reads KGHSH; CDR2 reads LQKENI. The CDR3 is 14 residues long. The germline V and J ends were trimmed by 4 bases and 3 bases, with 9 bases remaining between them. In nucleotides, the CDR3 is TGTGCCAGCTCACTCAGCCGGGACACCGGGGAGCTGTTTTTT. This codes for CASSLSRDTGELFF.

V usage is TRBV19 and J usage is TRBJ2-4; 10 positions agree with TRBD2. The CDR3 runs 19 residues. V was pared by 6 bases and J by 1 base, with 15 bases of the junction left unmatched. Germline lookup yields CDR1 LNHDA and CDR2 SQIVND (reference sequence). The CDR3 reads CASSGSGSGRARAKNIQYF. CDR3 sequence (DNA): TGTGCCAGTAGCGGTTCTGGAAGCGGGAGGGCCAGGGCCAAAAACATTCAGTACTTC.

The chain is built from TRBV19 and TRBJ1-2, with 9 bases lining up with TRBD1. Trimming removed 4 bases from V and 5 bases from J; junction bases left unmatched: 5. The length of the CDR3 is 14 residues. Germline CDR1 reads LNHDA; CDR2 reads SQIVND (reference sequence). DNA of the CDR3: TGTGCCAGTAGTACTACAGGGGGCTCATATGGCTACACCTTC. Translated, it gives CASSTTGGSYGYTF.

The chain links TRBV27 to TRBJ2-1; tentative D call: TRBD1 (6 bases). The length of the CDR3 is 17 residues. V was clipped by 3 bases and J by 0 bases, with 15 bases between them. CDR1 is MNHEY, CDR2 SMNVEV, per germline (reference sequence). In DNA, the CDR3 is TGTGCCAGCAGTTTGGGGCTCAGGGGAAGCTCCTACAATGAGCAGTTCTTC. As protein: CASSLGLRGSSYNEQFF.

The rearrangement links TRBV2 to TRBJ1-3; TRBD1 matches at 7 bases. The ends lost 6 bases at V and 0 bases at J; junction bases unmatched: 2. Germline loops: CDR1 SNHLY, CDR2 FYNNEI. This CDR3 comprises 14 residues. The CDR3 nucleotides are TGTGCCAGCAGCAGGGACAGCTCTGGAAACACCATATATTTT. Protein product: CASSRDSSGNTIYF.

The V call is TRBV18, the J call TRBJ2-7; TRBD1 matches 9 bases. This CDR3 contains 14 residues. Losses at the gene ends were 1 base for V and 4 bases for J; bases not matched to a gene: 2. Germline CDR1 reads KGHSH; CDR2 reads LQKENI. The CDR3 bases are TGTGCCAGCTCACCACTGGACAGGGGATACGAGCAGTACTTC. Its translation is CASSPLDRGYEQYF.

CDR3 region: CASSTSTGNTIYF. The DNA of the CDR3 is TGTGCCAGCAGTACCAGTACTGGAAACACCATATATTTT. V is TRBV28 and J is TRBJ1-3; D is unclear. V lost 5 bases and J lost 2, with 7 bases in between. This CDR3 contains 13 residues. Germline V gene sequence: CDR1 MDHEN, CDR2 SYDVKM.

The chain joins TRBV5-8 to TRBJ1-2; a possible D gene is TRBD1 (6 bases). Per germline, CDR1 SGHTS and CDR2 YDEGEE. V was clipped by 4 bases and J by 4 bases, with 17 bases between them. This CDR3 contains 15 residues. The chain's CDR3 is CASSDAQGWGYGYTF. Written as DNA, the CDR3 is TGTGCCAGCAGCGACGCACAGGGTTGGGGCTATGGCTACACCTTC. The complete variable domain, with remaining parts taken from reference TRBV5-8 and TRBJ1-2, reads EAGVTQSPTHLIKTRGQQATLRCSPISGHTSVYWYQQALGLGLQFLLWYDEGEERNRGNFPPRFSGRQFPNYSSELNVNALELEDSALYLCASSDAQGWGYGYTFGSGTRLTVV.

The rearrangement links TRBV7-9 to TRBJ1-4; D is undetermined. The CDR3 contains 14 residues. Germline CDR1 is SEHNR and CDR2 is FQNEAQ (reference sequence). Trimming removed 3 bases at V and 4 bases at J, with 9 bases between. The CDR3 reads CASSFAVGNEKLFF. CDR3 nucleotide sequence: TGTGCCAGCAGCTTCGCGGTGGGTAATGAAAAACTGTTTTTT.

This sequence joins TRBV3-1 (or the pseudogene TRBV3-2) and TRBJ2-1, with D unclear. V was clipped by 1 base and J by 4 bases, with 14 bases between them. CDR3 length: 16 amino acids. CDR1 is LGHDT and CDR2 is YNNKEL in the germline V gene (reference sequence). CDR3 coding DNA: TGTGCCAGCAGCCAAGCCCCGAGTATTGCATACAATGAGCAGTTCTTC. Protein product: CASSQAPSIAYNEQFF.

This rearrangement joins TRBV28 to TRBJ1-5, with D perhaps matching TRBD1 (6 bases). Germline assignment: CDR1 MDHEN and CDR2 SYDVKM. Trimming shortened V by 1 base and J by 6 bases, and 10 bases separated the two germline ends. CDR3 size: 14 residues. CDR3 loop: CASSLSGAGQPQHF. The DNA for the CDR3 is TGTGCCAGCAGTTTATCAGGGGCAGGTCAGCCCCAGCATTTT.

V and J are TRBV19 and TRBJ2-2, with D perhaps TRBD1 (6 bases). Trimming stripped 7 bases from V and 8 bases from J, with 17 bases between. Germline CDR1 and CDR2: LNHDA and SQIVND (reference sequence). The CDR3 is made up of 14 amino acids. CDR3 sequence (DNA): TGTGCCAGTACGGACAGACGTCTCTATGGGGAGCTGTTTTTT. Its translation is CASTDRRLYGELFF.

V is TRBV27 and J is TRBJ1-1; D is ambiguous. The CDR3 spans 14 residues. V shed 6 bases and J shed 5 bases, with 16 bases lying between them. The germline gives CDR1 MNHEY, CDR2 SMNVEV (reference sequence). CDR3 nucleotide sequence: TGTGCCAGCAGCCCGGGTCCTCTCAAAACTGAAGCTTTCTTT. It yields the protein CASSPGPLKTEAFF.

The chain employs TRBV30 and TRBJ1-3; 7 bases agree with TRBD1. Trimming took 8 bases from V and 0 from J; bases not matched to a gene: 13. This CDR3 is 16 amino acids long. Germline V gene lookup returns CDR1 GTSNPN and CDR2 SVGIG (reference sequence). The CDR3 nucleotides are TGTGCCGTAACTTCGAACCGGGACAGCTCTGGAAACACCATATATTTT. Amino acids: CAVTSNRDSSGNTIYF.

The rearrangement joins TRBV11-2 to TRBJ2-1, with 13 bases aligning to TRBD2. CDR3 length: 16 amino acids. Germline trimming cut 1 base from V and 7 bases from J; bases unmatched to any gene: 4. Germline CDR1 and CDR2: SGHAT and FQNNGV. CDR3 loop: CASSLAWTSGRNEQFF. CDR3 DNA sequence: TGTGCCAGCAGCTTAGCCTGGACTAGCGGGAGAAATGAGCAGTTCTTC.

This clone showed up just a few times. This chain connects TRBV7-9 to TRBJ2-7; possible D gene TRBD2, 6 bases. CDR1 is SEHNR, CDR2 FQNEAQ, per germline (reference sequence). The ends were cut back, 2 bases at V and 0 bases at J, with 11 bases in the middle. There are 15 residues in the CDR3. Here the CDR3 reads CASSLWREFSYEQYF. As DNA, the CDR3 is TGTGCCAGCAGCTTATGGAGGGAATTCTCCTACGAGCAGTACTTC.

This chain links TRBV18 with TRBJ1-4; maybe TRBD1 (5 bases). This CDR3 spans 18 amino acids. Per germline, CDR1 KGHSH and CDR2 LQKENI. The V end was cut by 2 bases, the J end by 4 bases, with 20 bases between. DNA for the CDR3: TGTGCCAGCTCACCAGTCATGAGCCTCGAAGGGGATAATGAAAAACTGTTTTTT. This gives the protein CASSPVMSLEGDNEKLFF.

The V gene is TRBV7-3, the J gene TRBJ2-1, with 9 nucleotides matching TRBD2. Germline trimming cut 4 bases from V and 6 bases from J; bases unmatched to any gene: 16. Germline CDR1 and CDR2: SGHTA and FQGTGA. The CDR3 sequence is 18 residues long. CDR3 in amino acids: CASSSEGLAGSFVNEQFF. The DNA of the CDR3 is TGTGCCAGCAGCTCAGAGGGGCTAGCGGGATCATTTGTCAATGAGCAGTTCTTC. Combining the CDR3 with reference TRBV7-3 and TRBJ2-1 gives the whole variable domain GAGVSQTPSNKVTEKGKYVELRCDPISGHTALYWYRQSLGQGPEFLIYFQGTGAADDSGLPNDRFFAVRPEGSVSTLKIQRTERGDSAVYLCASSSEGLAGSFVNEQFFGPGTRLTVL.

The chain recombines TRBV7-9 with TRBJ2-7, with 7 positions matching TRBD2. V dropped 1 base and J dropped 6; count of bases not matched to a gene: 9. The CDR3 has 15 amino acids. The germline V gene has CDR1 SEHNR and CDR2 FQNEAQ (reference sequence). Here the CDR3 reads CASSLGGLFRVEQYF. Written as DNA, the CDR3 is TGTGCCAGCAGCTTAGGGGGACTATTCCGTGTCGAGCAGTACTTC.

The J gene is TRBJ2-7, the V gene TRBV10-1; 7 nucleotides agree with TRBD1. Germline assignment: CDR1 WNHNN and CDR2 SYGVQD (reference sequence). The CDR3 runs 13 residues. Trimming at V came to 2 bases and at J to 2 bases, leaving 0 bases not matched to a gene. The CDR3 sequence: CASSETGAYEQYF. In nucleotides, the CDR3 is TGCGCCAGCAGTGAGACAGGGGCCTACGAGCAGTACTTC.

On this clone: Other DNA sequences from this sample encode an identical CDR3 as well. The chain has TRBV9 and TRBJ2-7, with 8 bases matching TRBD1. Germline V gives CDR1 SGDLS, CDR2 YYNGEE. V dropped 2 bases and J dropped 3; count of bases not matched to a gene: 4. The CDR3 spans 14 residues. As DNA, the CDR3 is TGTGCCAGCAGCGTTGGACAGGGCAACTACGAGCAGTACTTC. Translation: CASSVGQGNYEQYF.

This clone was counted a single time. The gene calls are TRBV9 and TRBJ1-2, with D possibly matching TRBD1 (6 bases). The V gene lost 3 bases and the J gene lost 7 bases, with 13 bases spanning the gap. From germline, CDR1 is SGDLS and CDR2 YYNGEE. This CDR3 has 13 amino acids. The CDR3: CASSAPSRGGYTF. In DNA, the CDR3 is TGTGCCAGCAGCGCCCCGAGCAGGGGTGGCTACACCTTC.

The V gene is TRBV6-6, the J gene TRBJ2-2; 7 nucleotides line up with TRBD2. The CDR3 consists of 16 residues. Losses at the gene ends were 4 bases for V and 2 bases for J; bases not matched to a gene: 7. CDR1 and CDR2 from the germline V gene are MNHNY and SVGAGI (reference sequence). The CDR3 DNA reads as TGTGCCAGCAGTTGGATCCGGGACTACAACACCGGGGAGCTGTTTTTT. This encodes CASSWIRDYNTGELFF.